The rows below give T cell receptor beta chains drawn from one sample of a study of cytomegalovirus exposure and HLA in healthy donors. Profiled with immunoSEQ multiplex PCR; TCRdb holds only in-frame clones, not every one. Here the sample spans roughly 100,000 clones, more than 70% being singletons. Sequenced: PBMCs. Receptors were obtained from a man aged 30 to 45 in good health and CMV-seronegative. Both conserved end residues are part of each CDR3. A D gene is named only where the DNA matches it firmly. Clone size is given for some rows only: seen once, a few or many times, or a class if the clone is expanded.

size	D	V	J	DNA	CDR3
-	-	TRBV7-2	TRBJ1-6	TGTGCCAGCAGCTTCGGTCTGGCGGGGGAGGGTTCACCCCTCCACTTT	CASSFGLAGEGSPLHF
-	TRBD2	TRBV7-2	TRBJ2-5	TGTGCCAGCAGAAGGACTAGCGGGGTGGGAGAGACCCAGTACTTC	CASRRTSGVGETQYF
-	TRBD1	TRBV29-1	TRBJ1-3	TGCAGCGCATGGACAGGGACTGGAAACACCATATATTTT	CSAWTGTGNTIYF
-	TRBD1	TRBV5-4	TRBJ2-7	TGTGCCAGCAGCCTCCAGGGGGCGGCGCGCTACGAGCAGTACTTC	CASSLQGAARYEQYF
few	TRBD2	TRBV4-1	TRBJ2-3	TGCGCCAGCAGCCACGGACTAGCGGGGAGCACAGATACGCAGTATTTT	CASSHGLAGSTDTQYF
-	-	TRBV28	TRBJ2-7	TGTGCCAGCAGTTTATCCGGAGGTGATTACGAGCAGTACTTC	CASSLSGGDYEQYF
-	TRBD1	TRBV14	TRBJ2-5	TGTGCCAGCAACTTCCAGGGACAGGGTTTAGAGACCCAGTACTTC	CASNFQGQGLETQYF
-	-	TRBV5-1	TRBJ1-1	TGCGCCAGCAGCACCGAGGGAACGATGGGTGTGGGCACTGAAGCTTTCTTT	CASSTEGTMGVGTEAFF
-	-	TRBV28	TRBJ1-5	TGTGCCAGCAGTTTTGGCAGGATTGGCAATCAGCCCCAGCATTTT	CASSFGRIGNQPQHF
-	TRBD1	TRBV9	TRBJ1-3	TGTGCCAGCAGCGTCCTGGACAGGTCTGGAAACACCATATATTTT	CASSVLDRSGNTIYF
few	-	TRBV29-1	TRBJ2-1	TGCAGCGTTTTTCTGAGGGTTTTAGGCGAGCAGTTCTTC	CSVFLRVLGEQFF
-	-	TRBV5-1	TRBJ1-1	TGCGCCAGCAGCTTGGAGGGGTTGAACACTGAAGCTTTCTTT	CASSLEGLNTEAFF
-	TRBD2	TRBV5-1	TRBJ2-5	TGCGCCAGCAGCCCGGGACTAGCGGGTACCCCGGGGGAGACCCAGTACTTC	CASSPGLAGTPGETQYF
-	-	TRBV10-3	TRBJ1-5	TGTGCCATCAGTGGCAGTAATCAGCCCCAGCATTTT	CAISGSNQPQHF
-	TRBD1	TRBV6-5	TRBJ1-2	TGTGCCAGCAGTTACACGAGGACAGGGGGGGGTTATGGCTACACCTTC	CASSYTRTGGGYGYTF
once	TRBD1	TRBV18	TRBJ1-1	TGTGCCAGCTCACCTATCAGGGACAGCCATGAAGCTTTCTTT	CASSPIRDSHEAFF
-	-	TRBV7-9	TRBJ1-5	TGTGCCAGCAGCTTAGAAGTTTCAGGGTTCGGTCAGCCCCAGCATTTT	CASSLEVSGFGQPQHF
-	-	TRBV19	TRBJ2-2	TGTGCCAGTAAGCTTTACACCGGGGAGCTGTTTTTT	CASKLYTGELFF
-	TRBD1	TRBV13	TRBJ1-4	TGTGCCAGCAGCTCCTTTCGACAGGGGGTAACTAATGAAAAACTGTTTTTT	CASSSFRQGVTNEKLFF
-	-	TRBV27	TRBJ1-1	TGTGCCAGCAGTTATTCGCAGCTGGGCGAAACGATCCCGATGAACACTGAAGCTTTCTTT	CASSYSQLGETIPMNTEAFF
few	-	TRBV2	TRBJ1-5	TGTGCCAGCAGATCATCGAGTCAGCCCCAGCATTTT	CASRSSSQPQHF
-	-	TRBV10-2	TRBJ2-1	TGCGCCAGCAGTGGAGGGCCCTACAATGAGCAGTTCTTC	CASSGGPYNEQFF
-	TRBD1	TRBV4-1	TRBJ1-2	TGCGCCAGCAGCCAGGGCGGACAGGGGAGTAACTATGGCTACACCTTC	CASSQGGQGSNYGYTF
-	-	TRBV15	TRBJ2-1	TGTGCCACCAGCAGAGACGGTTGGGGGGTTGTACCAGGACGGGGTGTCTACAATGAGCAGTTCTTC	CATSRDGWGVVPGRGVYNEQFF
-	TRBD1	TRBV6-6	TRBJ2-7	TGTGCCAGCAGCTGGGACAGGGCCTACGAGCAGTACTTC	CASSWDRAYEQYF
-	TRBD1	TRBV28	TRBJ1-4	TGTGCCAGCAGTGCCCGGACAGGGGCGGGGGAAAAACTGTTTTTT	CASSARTGAGEKLFF
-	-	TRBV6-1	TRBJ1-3	TGTGCCACCAGAGAGGGTTTTGGAAACACCATATATTTT	CATREGFGNTIYF
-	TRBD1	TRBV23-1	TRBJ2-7	TGCGCCAGCAGCAGGACAGGGGTGTATCAGTACTTC	CASSRTGVYQYF
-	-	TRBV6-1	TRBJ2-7	TGTGCCAGCACGCGGGACGGACCCTACGAGCAGTACTTC	CASTRDGPYEQYF
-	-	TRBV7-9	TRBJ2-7	TGTGCCAGCAGCCTGGGCGGGACTTGGGGCGAGCAGTACTTC	CASSLGGTWGEQYF
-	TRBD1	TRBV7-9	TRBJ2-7	TGTGCCAGCAGTCCAACGGGACAGGGGGCCTACGAGCAGTACTTC	CASSPTGQGAYEQYF
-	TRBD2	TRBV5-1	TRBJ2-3	TGCGCCAGCAGCTTGACTAGCGGGCCCGGGGATACGCAGTATTTT	CASSLTSGPGDTQYF
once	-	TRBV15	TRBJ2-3	TGTGCCACCAGCAGATCAGGAGGCCCAGATACGCAGTATTTT	CATSRSGGPDTQYF
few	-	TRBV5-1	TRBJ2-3	TGCGCCAGCAGCTTGGACCCGCAGGGGACGGTTACAGATACGCAGTATTTT	CASSLDPQGTVTDTQYF
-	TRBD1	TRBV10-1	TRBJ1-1	TGCGCCAGCAGTGGACAGGGTGAAGCTTTCTTT	CASSGQGEAFF
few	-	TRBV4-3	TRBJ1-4	TGCGCCAGCAGCCAAGATATAGGAGGTACTAATGAAAAACTGTTTTTT	CASSQDIGGTNEKLFF
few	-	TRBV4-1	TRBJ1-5	TGCGCCAGCAGCCGATTACAGGGAGAGCTCAATCAGCCCCAGCATTTT	CASSRLQGELNQPQHF
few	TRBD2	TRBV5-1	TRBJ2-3	TGCGCCAGCAAGGATAGCGGGACAGATACGCAGTATTTT	CASKDSGTDTQYF
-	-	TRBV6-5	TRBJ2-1	TGTGCCAGCAGTTACCAGGTTCGCTCCTACAATGAGCAGTTCTTC	CASSYQVRSYNEQFF
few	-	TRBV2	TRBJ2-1	TGTGCCAGCAGTGAGGGAGCGTATGAGCAGTTCTTC	CASSEGAYEQFF
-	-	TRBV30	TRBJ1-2	TGTGCCTCGGCCTTGGGGGGGACGGGGGGTTATGGCTACACCTTC	CASALGGTGGYGYTF
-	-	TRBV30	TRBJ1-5	TGTGCCTGGAGTGTACAGGGACGCCGGCAGCCCCAGCATTTT	CAWSVQGRRQPQHF